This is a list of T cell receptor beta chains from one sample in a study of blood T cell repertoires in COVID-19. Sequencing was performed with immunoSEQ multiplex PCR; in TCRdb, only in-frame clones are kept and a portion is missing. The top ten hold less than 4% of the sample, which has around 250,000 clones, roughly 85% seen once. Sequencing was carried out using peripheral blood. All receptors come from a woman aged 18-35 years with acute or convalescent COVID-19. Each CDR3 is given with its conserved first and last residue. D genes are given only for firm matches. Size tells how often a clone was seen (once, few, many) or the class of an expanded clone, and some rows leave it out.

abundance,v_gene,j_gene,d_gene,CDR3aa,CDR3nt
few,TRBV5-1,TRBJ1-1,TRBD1,CASTPDRVKRDTEAFF,TGCGCCAGCACCCCAGACAGGGTAAAACGGGACACTGAAGCTTTCTTT
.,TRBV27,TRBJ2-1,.,CASSLQGNEQFF,TGTGCCAGCAGTCTACAGGGAAATGAGCAGTTCTTC
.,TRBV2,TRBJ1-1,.,CASKGPDRKGVMNTEAFF,TGTGCCAGCAAGGGGCCCGACAGAAAGGGGGTTATGAACACTGAAGCTTTCTTT
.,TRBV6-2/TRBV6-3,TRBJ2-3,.,CASSSTGLASGTDTQYF,TGTGCCAGCAGCAGTACAGGGTTGGCGTCGGGCACAGATACGCAGTATTTT
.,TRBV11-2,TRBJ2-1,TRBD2,CASSLKGLGGEQFF,TGTGCCAGCAGCTTAAAGGGGTTGGGAGGGGAGCAGTTCTTC
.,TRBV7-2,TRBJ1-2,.,CASSLVSRGDYGYTF,TGTGCCAGCAGCTTAGTGTCTCGCGGAGACTATGGCTACACCTTC
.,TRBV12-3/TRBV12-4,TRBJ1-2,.,CASSHQAGGYTF,TGTGCCAGCAGTCACCAAGCGGGTGGCTACACCTTC
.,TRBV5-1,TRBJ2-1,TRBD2,CASSLEGTSGSNEQFF,TGCGCCAGCAGCTTGGAGGGGACTAGCGGGAGTAATGAGCAGTTCTTC
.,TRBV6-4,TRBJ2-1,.,CASSAQGSDYNEQFF,TGTGCCAGCAGCGCACAGGGCTCGGACTACAATGAGCAGTTCTTC
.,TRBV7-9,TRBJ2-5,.,CASSFVGQETQYF,TGTGCCAGCAGCTTCGTCGGCCAAGAGACCCAGTACTTC
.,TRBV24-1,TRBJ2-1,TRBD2,CATSDLAGLAGGNEQFF,TGTGCCACCAGTGATTTGGCGGGACTAGCGGGAGGCAATGAGCAGTTCTTC
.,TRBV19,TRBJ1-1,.,CACVGRGTANTEAFF,TGTGCCTGTGTAGGCCGGGGGACGGCGAACACTGAAGCTTTCTTT
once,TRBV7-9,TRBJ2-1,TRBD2,CASSLSSGSSSYNEQFF,TGTGCCAGCAGCTTGTCTAGCGGGAGCAGCTCCTACAATGAGCAGTTCTTC
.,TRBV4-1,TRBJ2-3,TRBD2,CASSQDGTSDPTDTQYF,TGCGCCAGCAGCCAAGATGGGACTAGCGATCCCACAGATACGCAGTATTTT
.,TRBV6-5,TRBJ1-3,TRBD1,CASSRRDSSGNTIYF,TGTGCCAGCAGCCGTAGGGACAGCTCTGGAAACACCATATATTTT
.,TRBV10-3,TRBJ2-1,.,CAISESGSKYNEQFF,TGTGCCATCAGTGAGTCGGGCAGTAAGTACAATGAGCAGTTCTTC
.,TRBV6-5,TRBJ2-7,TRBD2,CASSRTSGGTYEQYF,TGTGCCAGCAGCAGGACTAGCGGGGGCACCTACGAGCAGTACTTC
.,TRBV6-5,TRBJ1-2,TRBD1,CASSLLRDSLNYGYTF,TGTGCCAGCAGTTTACTCCGGGACAGTCTAAACTATGGCTACACCTTC
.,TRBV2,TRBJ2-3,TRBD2,CASSPTSGKSNTQYF,TGTGCCAGCAGCCCGACTAGCGGGAAGTCAAATACGCAGTATTTT
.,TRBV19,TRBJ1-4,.,CASSMGTSLNEKLFF,TGTGCCAGTAGTATGGGGACTTCCCTCAATGAAAAACTGTTTTTT
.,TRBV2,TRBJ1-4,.,CASSGRDYMEKLFF,TGTGCCAGCAGTGGTCGGGACTACATGGAAAAACTGTTTTTT
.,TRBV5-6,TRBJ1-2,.,CASSHPLYGGYTF,TGTGCCAGCAGCCACCCCCTCTACGGGGGCTACACCTTC
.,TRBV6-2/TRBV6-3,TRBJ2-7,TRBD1,CASSPLGIGQGPSYEQYF,TGTGCCAGCAGCCCTCTCGGGATAGGACAGGGGCCCTCCTACGAGCAGTACTTC
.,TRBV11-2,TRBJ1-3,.,CASSAQQGSAGNTIYF,TGTGCCAGCAGCGCCCAACAGGGTTCGGCCGGAAACACCATATATTTT
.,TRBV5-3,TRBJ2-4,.,CARSPTGPHLAKNIQYF,TGTGCCAGAAGCCCCACAGGGCCCCACCTAGCCAAAAACATTCAGTACTTC
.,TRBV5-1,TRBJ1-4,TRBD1,CASSTGTGGVNEKLFF,TGCGCCAGCAGCACAGGGACAGGGGGCGTCAATGAAAAACTGTTTTTT
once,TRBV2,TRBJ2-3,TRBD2,CASRTSRFRTDTQYF,TGTGCCAGCAGGACTAGCAGGTTCAGAACAGATACGCAGTATTTT
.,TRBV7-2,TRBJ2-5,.,CASSLGQGETQYF,TGTGCCAGCAGCTTAGGCCAGGGGGAGACCCAGTACTTC
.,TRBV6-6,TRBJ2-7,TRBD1,CASKTTGGSYEQYF,TGTGCCAGCAAGACTACAGGGGGCTCCTACGAGCAGTACTTC
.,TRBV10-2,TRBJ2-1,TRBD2,CASSGPGLEPYNEQFF,TGCGCCAGCAGTGGTCCGGGACTAGAGCCCTACAATGAGCAGTTCTTC
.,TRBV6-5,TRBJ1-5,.,CASSYGTKQPQHF,TGTGCCAGCAGTTACGGGACAAAACAGCCCCAGCATTTT
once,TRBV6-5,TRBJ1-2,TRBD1,CASSLGRGIGNYGYTF,TGTGCCAGCAGTTTAGGCAGGGGGATCGGTAACTATGGCTACACCTTC
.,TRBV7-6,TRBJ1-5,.,CASSLIAGKNQPQHF,TGTGCCAGCAGCCTCATCGCAGGGAAGAATCAGCCCCAGCATTTT
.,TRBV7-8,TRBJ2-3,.,CASSLYARATDTQYF,TGTGCCAGCAGCTTATATGCCAGGGCTACAGATACGCAGTATTTT
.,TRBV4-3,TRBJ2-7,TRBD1,CASSQDLTPGQAAEQYF,TGCGCCAGCAGCCAAGATCTAACGCCGGGACAGGCGGCCGAGCAGTACTTC
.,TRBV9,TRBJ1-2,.,CASSGNSNYGYTF,TGTGCCAGCAGCGGTAACTCTAACTATGGCTACACCTTC
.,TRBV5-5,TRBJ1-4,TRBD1,CASSAGTGFQEKLFF,TGTGCCAGCAGCGCCGGGACAGGGTTTCAGGAAAAACTGTTTTTT
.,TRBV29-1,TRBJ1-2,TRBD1,CSVEDDRVGGYTF,TGCAGCGTTGAAGATGACAGGGTCGGGGGCTACACCTTC
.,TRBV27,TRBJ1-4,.,CASSYVGAPNEKLFF,TGTGCCAGCTCGTACGTAGGGGCGCCCAATGAAAAACTGTTTTTT
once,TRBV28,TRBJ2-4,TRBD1,CASRPGGTNIQYF,TGTGCCAGCAGACCAGGGGGTACGAACATTCAGTACTTC
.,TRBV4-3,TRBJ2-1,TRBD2,CASSQSGGLAGDNEQFF,TGCGCCAGCAGCCAAAGTGGGGGACTAGCGGGAGACAATGAGCAGTTCTTC
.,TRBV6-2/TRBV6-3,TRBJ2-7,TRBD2,CASSYEGSGIHVSYEQYF,TGTGCCAGCAGTTACGAGGGTAGCGGGATACACGTGTCCTACGAGCAGTACTTC
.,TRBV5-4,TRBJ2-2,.,CASSLASGQGDDTGELFF,TGTGCCAGCAGCTTGGCGAGCGGGCAGGGGGATGACACCGGGGAGCTGTTTTTT
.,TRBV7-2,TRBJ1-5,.,CASSPAGSYSNQPQHF,TGTGCCAGCAGCCCCGCCGGGTCTTATAGCAATCAGCCCCAGCATTTT
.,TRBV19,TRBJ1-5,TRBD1,CASSMGRGTNQPQHF,TGTGCCAGTAGTATGGGCAGGGGGACCAATCAGCCCCAGCATTTT